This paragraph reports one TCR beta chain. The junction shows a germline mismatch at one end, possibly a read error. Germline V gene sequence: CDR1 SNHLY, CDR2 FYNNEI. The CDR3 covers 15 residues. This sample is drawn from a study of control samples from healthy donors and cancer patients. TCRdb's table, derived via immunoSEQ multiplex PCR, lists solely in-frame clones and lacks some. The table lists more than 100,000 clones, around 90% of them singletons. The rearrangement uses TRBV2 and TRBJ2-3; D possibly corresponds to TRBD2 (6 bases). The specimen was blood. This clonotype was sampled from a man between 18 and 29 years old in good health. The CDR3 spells CASSEGEDSPDTQYF. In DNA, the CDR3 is TGTGCCAGCAGCGAAGGGGAGGATAGTCCAGATACGCAGTATTTT.